The rows below give T cell receptor beta chains drawn from one sample of a study of identifying expanded T cells in peripheral blood. Sequencing was performed with immunoSEQ multiplex PCR; in TCRdb, only in-frame clones are kept and a portion is missing. The sample yields tens of thousands of clones, roughly 86% seen once. The specimen was blood. The receptor set was obtained from a person aged 18 to 70 in good health. Both conserved end residues are part of each CDR3. Each record gives: J gene, D gene, V gene, clone size, CDR3 length, CDR3 DNA, CDR3 protein. The D gene is left open where the match is weak. The size entry is marked missing in some rows and otherwise reads once, few, many or a size class.

>TRBJ2-5|TRBD2|TRBV2|-|13
TGTGCCAGCAGAAATAGCGGGGGGGAGACCCAGTACTTC
CASRNSGGETQYF
>TRBJ1-5|-|TRBV5-1|-|15
TGCGCCAGCAGCCCCCGAGGGGGAGGCAATCAGCCCCAGCATTTT
CASSPRGGGNQPQHF
>TRBJ2-1|-|TRBV2|-|12
TGTGCCATCTTACTAGTAGACAATGAGCAGTTCTTC
CAILLVDNEQFF
>TRBJ1-2|-|TRBV7-9|few|13
TGTGCCAGCAGCTTGGGCATACCATATGGCTACACCTTC
CASSLGIPYGYTF
>TRBJ2-7|-|TRBV5-1|-|12
TGCGCCAGCAGCTTGGACAACTACGAGCAGTACTTC
CASSLDNYEQYF
>TRBJ2-7|-|TRBV18|-|18
TGTGCCAGCTCACCACTCGCCCCCTCTAGCGCCAAGACCTACGAGCAGTACTTC
CASSPLAPSSAKTYEQYF
>TRBJ2-2|-|TRBV10-1|-|14
TGCGCCAGCAGTGAGTCGAGTCCGACCGGGGAGCTGTTTTTT
CASSESSPTGELFF
>TRBJ2-3|-|TRBV6-5|-|14
TGTGCCAGCAGTTCTCCCAGGGGCCAGGATACGCAGTATTTT
CASSSPRGQDTQYF
>TRBJ1-2|-|TRBV7-8|few|15
TGTGCCAGCAGCTTAGGGGGGCATTCAAGGGATGGCTACACCTTC
CASSLGGHSRDGYTF
>TRBJ2-2|TRBD2|TRBV7-3|-|15
TGTGCCAGCAGCCTGAGCGGGGGTTACACCGGGGAGCTGTTTTTT
CASSLSGGYTGELFF
>TRBJ2-5|-|TRBV29-1|few|12
TGCAGCGCTGGGACCTTCAAAGAGACCCAGTACTTC
CSAGTFKETQYF
>TRBJ2-3|TRBD1|TRBV5-1|-|15
TGCGCCAGCAGCGTGGGACAGACAAGCACAGATACGCAGTATTTT
CASSVGQTSTDTQYF
>TRBJ1-6|-|TRBV7-8|-|15
TGTGCCAGCAGCCCGCTGTGGGGGGCGGGATCACCCCTCCACTTT
CASSPLWGAGSPLHF
>TRBJ1-5|TRBD1|TRBV6-1|few|16
TGTGCCAGCAGTGATTTAGCAGGGGGGAGCAATCAGCCCCAGCATTTT
CASSDLAGGSNQPQHF
>TRBJ2-5|-|TRBV19|-|14
TGTGCCAGTAGTATTTCTATGTACCAAGAGACCCAGTACTTC
CASSISMYQETQYF
>TRBJ2-6|-|TRBV18|-|14
TGTGCCAGCTCAGGGGACCCTGGGGCCAACGTCCTGACTTTC
CASSGDPGANVLTF
>TRBJ1-6|-|TRBV10-1|few|13
TGCGCCAGCAGTGAGATGAACGATTCACCCCTCCACTTT
CASSEMNDSPLHF
>TRBJ1-6|TRBD1|TRBV27|once|15
TGTGCCAGCAGTCTACGGGGGCAGGGGGGTTCACCCCTCCACTTT
CASSLRGQGGSPLHF
>TRBJ1-6|-|TRBV18|-|14
TGTGCCAGCTCCACGGGTATGCGGAATTCACCCCTCCACTTT
CASSTGMRNSPLHF
>TRBJ1-1|-|TRBV6-6|-|13
TGTGCCAGCAGTTTCGGGTTCGGCACTGAAGCTTTCTTT
CASSFGFGTEAFF
>TRBJ1-4|-|TRBV5-1|-|15
TGCGCCAGCAGAAAATTAACAGGGCTAGACGAAAAACTGTTTTTT
CASRKLTGLDEKLFF
>TRBJ2-1|TRBD1|TRBV5-4|-|15
TGTGCCAGCAGCGACAGGGGGAGCTCCTACAATGAGCAGTTCTTC
CASSDRGSSYNEQFF
>TRBJ2-1|-|TRBV4-3|-|18
TGCGCCAGCAGCCTTAACCCTGGGGGCCTTAGCGGTAGAAATGAGCAGTTCTTC
CASSLNPGGLSGRNEQFF
>TRBJ1-1|-|TRBV19|-|13
TGTGCCAGCACCGACAGGACCATCACTGAAGCTTTCTTT
CASTDRTITEAFF
>TRBJ2-1|-|TRBV15|-|12
TGTGCCACCAGCAGAGTAGGGGATGAGCAGTTCTTC
CATSRVGDEQFF
>TRBJ1-2|-|TRBV2|-|18
TGTGCCAGCAGTGAAGCGCCAGGACAGACCAGAGCTAACTATGGCTACACCTTC
CASSEAPGQTRANYGYTF
>TRBJ2-1|-|TRBV4-3|-|17
TGCGCCAGCAGCCAAAGTTACGGGTTACGCTCCTACAATGAGCAGTTCTTC
CASSQSYGLRSYNEQFF
>TRBJ1-5|TRBD1|TRBV5-6|-|17
TGTGCCAGCAGCTTGGAACAGGGGGGGAATAGCAATCAGCCCCAGCATTTT
CASSLEQGGNSNQPQHF
>TRBJ1-1|-|TRBV5-1|-|15
TGCGCCAGCAGCTTGGGACTCGGAAGGATCGCTGAAGCTTTCTTT
CASSLGLGRIAEAFF